The next 12 T cell receptor beta chains were all read from a single sample in a study of cytomegalovirus exposure and HLA in healthy donors. Clones were sequenced by immunoSEQ multiplex PCR, and TCRdb holds only the in-frame ones, with some missing. The sample lists 350,000 or so clones, 70% to 90% occurring once. The sequenced sample consisted of PBMCs. Source of these receptors: a woman aged 18-29 years in good health and CMV-seronegative.

V gene TRBV2 combines with J gene TRBJ1-5; a weak D match, TRBD1 (6 bases). V lost 2 bases and J lost 5, with 10 bases in between. Looked up from germline, CDR1 is SNHLY and CDR2 is FYNNEI. The CDR3 covers 14 residues. CDR3 amino acids: CASSERGGDQPQHF. In DNA, the CDR3 is TGTGCCAGCAGTGAAAGGGGGGGAGATCAGCCCCAGCATTTT.

This sequence joins TRBV10-3 and TRBJ2-5; D gene unclear. Trimming shortened V by 2 bases and J by 2 bases, and 15 bases separated the two germline ends. Germline CDR1 reads ENHRY; CDR2 reads SYGVKD. The length of the CDR3 is 16 residues. CDR3: CAISENEPGLQETQYF. As DNA, the CDR3 is TGTGCCATCAGTGAGAACGAGCCAGGCCTTCAAGAGACCCAGTACTTC.

This chain connects TRBV25-1 to TRBJ2-3, with 7 bases aligning to TRBD1. Trimming removed 7 bases from V and 2 bases from J; junction bases left unmatched: 6. CDR1 MGHDK and CDR2 SYGVNS come from the germline V gene. This CDR3 comprises 14 residues. The CDR3 here is CASTADRSTDTQYF. In nucleotides, the CDR3 is TGTGCCAGCACCGCGGACAGGTCCACAGATACGCAGTATTTT.

This chain's CDR3 is CASSHGGGREAFF. The CDR3 region has the DNA TGTGCCAGCAGTCACGGTGGGGGCCGCGAAGCTTTCTTT. The chain has TRBV11-2 and TRBJ1-1, with D possibly being TRBD1 (6 bases). CDR3 size: 13 residues. The germline V gene encodes CDR1 SGHAT and CDR2 FQNNGV. Trimming pared 6 bases from V and 8 bases from J, leaving 16 bases between.

The rearrangement links TRBV29-1 to TRBJ1-5; 10 bases map to TRBD1. With 6 bases clipped from V and 3 bases from J, the junction kept 5 bases outside the gene matches. The germline CDR1 and CDR2 sequences are SQVTM and ANQGSEA. The CDR3 is 14 amino acids. CDR3: CSVGGTGANQPQHF. CDR3 bases: TGCAGCGTGGGGGGGACAGGGGCCAATCAGCCCCAGCATTTT. The complete variable domain, with remaining parts taken from reference TRBV29-1 and TRBJ1-5, reads SAVISQKPSRDICQRGTSLTIQCQVDSQVTMMFWYRQQPGQSLTLIATANQGSEATYESGFVIDKFPISRPNLTFSTLTVSNMSPEDSSIYLCSVGGTGANQPQHFGDGTRLSIL.

J is TRBJ2-3 and V is TRBV29-1; the match to TRBD2 covers 7 bases. Looked up from germline, CDR1 is SQVTM and CDR2 is ANQGSEA. V shed 4 bases, J shed 2 bases, and the junction held 6 bases outside the gene matches. The CDR3 is made up of 14 amino acids. CDR3 bases: TGCAGCGTTGCTCCTAGCGGATTCACAGATACGCAGTATTTT. This translates into CSVAPSGFTDTQYF.

This chain connects TRBV6-5 to TRBJ1-3; tentative D call: TRBD1 (6 bases). Germline assignment: CDR1 MNHEY and CDR2 SVGAGI. The CDR3 length is 16 residues. The V gene lost 0 bases and the J gene lost 2 bases, with 11 bases spanning the gap. This CDR3 reads CASSYSTGTPGNTIYF. In DNA form, the CDR3 reads TGTGCCAGCAGTTACTCAACAGGGACACCTGGAAACACCATATATTTT.

This chain links TRBV27 with TRBJ2-7; TRBD2 matches at 7 bases. The germline V gene encodes CDR1 MNHEY and CDR2 SMNVEV (reference sequence). This CDR3 region has 15 residues. Trimming at V came to 2 bases and at J to 3 bases, leaving 7 bases not matched to a gene. The CDR3 nucleotides are TGTGCCAGCAGTTTAAAAGCGGGGCCTTACTACGAGCAGTACTTC. Its protein is CASSLKAGPYYEQYF.

Note on this clone: At one boundary the junction diverges from the germline segment, which might be a read error. CDR3 in DNA: TGTGCCACCAGCCGAGACGGGACTAGCGGGAGGGGATACGAGCAGTACTTC. This gives the protein CATSRDGTSGRGYEQYF. The V and J genes are TRBV15 and TRBJ2-7; 16 positions agree with TRBD2. There are 17 residues in the CDR3. Germline loops: CDR1 LNHNV, CDR2 YYDKDF (reference sequence). The full variable domain, rest sourced from reference TRBV15 and TRBJ2-7, is DAMVIQNPRYQVTQFGKPVTLSCSQTLNHNVMYWYQQKSSQAPKLLFHYYDKDFNNEADTPDNFQSRRPNTSFCFLDIRSPGLGDTAMYLCATSRDGTSGRGYEQYFGPGTRLTVT.

The chain has TRBV11-1 and TRBJ2-7, with unresolved D. This CDR3 has 15 residues. The germline V gene encodes CDR1 SGHAT and CDR2 FQDESV (reference sequence). Trimming shortened V by 5 bases and J by 5 bases, and 19 bases separated the two germline ends. The CDR3 coding sequence is TGTGCCAGCAGCCCGGAGCCGGCGAAGAGCCACGAGCAGTACTTC. Protein sequence: CASSPEPAKSHEQYF.

This rearrangement joins TRBV4-3 to TRBJ1-4; unclear D gene. Germline loops: CDR1 LGHNA, CDR2 YSLEER. This CDR3 comprises 15 residues. Trimming stripped 0 bases from V and 9 bases from J, with 14 bases between. The CDR3 region is CASSQDVGVMKKLFF. The CDR3 DNA sequence: TGCGCCAGCAGCCAAGATGTCGGAGTAATGAAAAAACTGTTTTTT.

V usage is TRBV6-5 and J usage is TRBJ1-5, with D possibly matching TRBD1 (5 bases). Germline V CDR1 and CDR2: MNHEY, SVGAGI. The V gene lost 6 bases and the J gene lost 5 bases, with 11 bases spanning the gap. CDR3 length equals 13 residues. The CDR3 here is CASSLRRDQPQHF. The CDR3 DNA is TGTGCCAGCAGCCTTCGCAGGGATCAGCCCCAGCATTTT.